The following is a TCR beta chain sequence with its context. Only in-frame clones appear in the TCRdb table, and some are missing; sequencing was by immunoSEQ multiplex PCR. The repertoire holds 2,000 to 3,000 clones, about 20% seen once, with 3.5% to 4.5% in the top ten. These data belong to a study of sequential checkpoint blockade in melanoma. Study-level background: TCRbeta immunosequencing was performed on DNA from around 91 pretreatment melanoma tumor samples.

Treatment specified: randomized to nivolumab then ipilimumab (arm A) or the reverse (arm B). V was trimmed by 2 bases and J by 0 bases, leaving 7 bases between them. The CDR3 is 14 amino acids. Germline CDR1 and CDR2: MNHGY and SAAAGT. This rearrangement joins TRBV6-8 to TRBJ1-1, with D possibly TRBD1 on 5 matching bases. The clonotype comes from a human donor with melanoma. The sample here was tumor tissue (inferred from file names), taken from a patient given nivolumab and ipilimumab in sequence. CDR3 sequence (DNA): TGTGCCAGCAGTTACCTACAGGTGAACACTGAAGCTTTCTTT. Translation: CASSYLQVNTEAFF.